The entry below describes one TCR beta chain. TCRdb processed the 5' RACE reads anew with MiXCR; each CDR3 protein has one entry. This table has 45,000 to 55,000 distinct CDR3 sequences, 10% to 15% appearing once. Stated time point: blood at routine non-recurrence follow-up after resection. TCRs were sequenced from unsorted whole RNA of tumor, nontumor lung or PBMC. These data come from a study of spatial heterogeneity in lung cancer. Turning to the study itself: In cases with available follow-up PBMC samples, these were sequenced at a median of around 2 years after resection.

The CDR3 is 13 residues long. Deletions cut 6 bases from V and 6 bases from J, with 13 bases between. Sequenced material: PBMCs, taken at follow-up. The sequence derives from a male donor with early-stage non-small cell lung cancer. The gene calls are TRBV12-3 or TRBV12-4 and TRBJ2-3; TRBD2 might be the D (7 bases). The CDR3 sequence is CASRRGRPDTQYF. The CDR3 DNA is TGTGCCAGCAGGCGGGGGCGCCCGGATACGCAGTATTTT.